The rows below give T cell receptor beta chains drawn from one sample of a study of Ad26.COV2.S vaccination and SARS-CoV-2 variants. Produced via immunoSEQ multiplex PCR; TCRdb's table is partial and in-frame only. Among some 350,000 clones, about 91% were seen once, and the ten largest hold about 3.9%. The sequences come from peripheral blood, collected after recovery from COVID-19. Receptor source: a human donor who had recovered from COVID-19. Each CDR3 is given with its conserved first and last residue. Each record gives: D gene, J gene, V gene, clone size, CDR3 DNA, CDR3 protein. D genes are given only for firm matches. Where a row states a size, it is once, few, many or the class of an expanded clone; other rows omit it.

>TRBD1|TRBJ2-2|TRBV10-1|once
TGCGCCAGCTCTAGTCAGACAGGGAGCACCGGGGAGCTGTTTTTT
CASSSQTGSTGELFF
>.|TRBJ2-2|TRBV11-2|.
TGTGCCAGCAGTGTATGGGGAGGGAACACCGGGGAGCTGTTTTTT
CASSVWGGNTGELFF
>.|TRBJ2-5|TRBV6-5|.
TGTGCCAGCAGTTACTCAGGGGTACGGGAGACCCAGTACTTC
CASSYSGVRETQYF
>.|TRBJ2-1|TRBV6-2/TRBV6-3|.
TGTGCCAGCAGTTGGTCGGCAGGCCCTCGGCGCGATGAGCAGTTCTTC
CASSWSAGPRRDEQFF
>.|TRBJ1-5|TRBV6-6|.
TGTGCCAGCAGTTACGAAGGAGGGATCAATCAGCCCCAGCATTTT
CASSYEGGINQPQHF
>.|TRBJ1-1|TRBV25-1|.
TGTGCCAGCCGACCGAAAGCTTTCTTT
CASRPKAFF
>.|TRBJ1-2|TRBV14|.
TGTGCCAGCAGCCAACTACTAAAAGGGGCGGCCTATGGCTACACCTTC
CASSQLLKGAAYGYTF
>TRBD2|TRBJ2-2|TRBV24-1|.
TGTGCCACCAGGAGACTAGCGGCGAACACCGGGGAGCTGTTTTTT
CATRRLAANTGELFF
>TRBD2|TRBJ2-1|TRBV13|.
TGTGCCAGCAGCTCCTCAAGCGCCGGGGGGAGCTACAATGAGCAGTTCTTC
CASSSSSAGGSYNEQFF
>TRBD1|TRBJ2-1|TRBV9|.
TGTGCCAGCAGCTATAGACAGGGCAATGAGCAGTTCTTC
CASSYRQGNEQFF
>.|TRBJ2-4|TRBV11-2|.
TGTGCCAGCAGCTTAGTACGGGGTACCAAAAACATTCAGTACTTC
CASSLVRGTKNIQYF
>TRBD1|TRBJ1-2|TRBV7-2|.
TGTGCCAGCAGCTCCGGACAGGGGGGACACTATGGCTACACCTTC
CASSSGQGGHYGYTF
>.|TRBJ2-7|TRBV19|.
TGTGCCAGTAGTATGGTTTATGGGAATCCCTACGAGCAGTACTTC
CASSMVYGNPYEQYF
>.|TRBJ1-1|TRBV11-3|.
TGTGCCAGCAGCTACAGGGTAGGCACTGAAGCTTTCTTT
CASSYRVGTEAFF
>.|TRBJ2-7|TRBV6-2/TRBV6-3|.
TGTGCCAGCAGCCAGGGTCCGGGGTACGAGCAGTACTTC
CASSQGPGYEQYF
>.|TRBJ2-3|TRBV10-1|.
TGCGCCAGCAGTGGCCAGATGACCACAGATACGCAGTATTTT
CASSGQMTTDTQYF